This section outlines one TCR beta chain sequence together with its context. This entry belongs to a study of PD-L1 blockade in urothelial cancer. Study background: Males with urothelial cancer arising in the bladder constituted most of the roughly 30 patients. When blood samples were assessed, the median T cell count was some 130,000.

Each PCR received spiked synthetic TCR analog templates. TCRdb's table, derived via immunoSEQ multiplex PCR, lists solely in-frame clones and lacks some. The table has tens of thousands of clones, over 70% seen once; the top ten hold about a sixth. Time point: pretreatment peripheral blood. The CDR3 contains 17 residues. Trimming left V 3 bases short and J 0 bases short, with 16 bases between. Germline V CDR1 and CDR2: SGHDT, YYEEEE. This clonotype was obtained from a man in his sixties with urothelial cancer. This material consisted of PBMCs, taken around atezolizumab (anti-PD-L1) treatment. The chain recombines TRBV5-6 with TRBJ1-3; D ambiguous. CDR3 sequence: CASSSSRDGYSGNTIYF. The CDR3 region has the DNA TGTGCCAGCAGCTCGTCGCGGGATGGCTACTCTGGAAACACCATATATTTT.